The source of this T cell receptor beta chain is a study of CD8+ T cells in alopecia areata. Study overall: Treatment comprised oral tofacitinib, 5 to 10 mg twice daily, in treated patients.

cDNA prepared by RNA extraction and subsequent reverse transcription served as the template for sequencing. Only in-frame clones appear in the TCRdb table, and some are missing; sequencing was by immunoSEQ multiplex PCR. In the table there are some 180,000 clones, around half of which are singletons. Broader study findings: Many expanded lesional clones persisted in scalp and blood during tofacitinib. Scalp sequencing captures resident alphabeta T cells of normal skin too. Tofacitinib delivered significant drops in scalp clonality and in expanded CD8+ clones among the top 100.

Worth noting for this clone: Its antigen is unknown.

Germline-derived CDR1 and CDR2 are SQVTM and ANQGSEA. Trimming removed 7 bases from V and 0 bases from J, with 16 bases in between. CDR3 length: 16 amino acids. As for treatment: oral pan-JAK inhibitor, 5-10 mg twice daily. Sequenced here: CD8+ T cells sorted from blood, sampled at week 24, from a patient treated with tofacitinib. The origin of this receptor is a human donor with alopecia areata. The J gene is TRBJ2-6, the V gene TRBV29-1; a weak D match, TRBD1 (6 bases). In DNA, the CDR3 is TGCAGCGCGTGGACAGAAGTTACCTCTGGGGCCAACGTCCTGACTTTC. It is translated as CSAWTEVTSGANVLTF. Drawing the rest from reference TRBV29-1 and TRBJ2-6, the complete variable domain is SAVISQKPSRDICQRGTSLTIQCQVDSQVTMMFWYRQQPGQSLTLIATANQGSEATYESGFVIDKFPISRPNLTFSTLTVSNMSPEDSSIYLCSAWTEVTSGANVLTFGAGSRLTVL.